A single sample gave rise to the 25 T cell receptor beta chains below, sequenced in a study of blood T cells in healthy people across ages. PCR was performed a second time for about 7 to 12 cycles using a sample-barcoded 5' primer and a J-beta primer mix. TCRdb recomputed calls from the 5' RACE reads with MiXCR, one row per CDR3 protein. The table has about 670,000 distinct CDR3 sequences, 40% to 45% seen once. Input material: blood. These receptors all stem from a man of 80 years or more in good health.

In its sample, this clonotype was seen many times. The rearrangement links TRBV6-1 to TRBJ2-5; D perhaps matches TRBD1 (6 bases). CDR3 length: 15 amino acids. CDR1 is MNHNS, CDR2 SASEGT, per germline. Trimming took off 2 bases at V and 2 bases at J, with 12 bases between the two ends. The CDR3 sequence: CASSESRGQQETQYF. Here the CDR3 DNA reads TGTGCCAGCAGTGAATCCCGTGGACAGCAAGAGACCCAGTACTTC.

This clonotype appeared many times. The chain couples TRBV5-1 to TRBJ2-5; D is uncertain. CDR3 length: 13 amino acids. V lost 0 bases and J lost 0, with 3 bases in between. Germline CDR1 and CDR2: SGHRS and YFSETQ. CDR3 nucleotide sequence: TGCGCCAGCAGCTTGGGGAACCAAGAGACCCAGTACTTC. Translated: CASSLGNQETQYF.

Concerning this clonotype itself: This may stem from a read error, because a much larger clone lies one nucleotide away. This sequence joins TRBV6-2 or TRBV6-3 and TRBJ1-2, with D perhaps TRBD1 (5 bases). Germline V CDR1 and CDR2: MNHEY, SVGEGT. This CDR3 has 12 amino acids. As DNA, the CDR3 is TGTGCCGGCAGTTACCAGGGCCGGGGCTACACCTTC. As protein: CAGSYQGRGYTF.

The chain is built from TRBV7-9 and TRBJ1-2, with 10 bases aligning to TRBD1. Losses at the gene ends were 5 bases for V and 2 bases for J; bases not matched to a gene: 5. This CDR3 spans 15 amino acids. Germline CDR1 and CDR2: SEHNR and FQNEAQ (reference sequence). CDR3 residues: CASSRRQGANYGYTF. The CDR3 region has the DNA TGTGCCAGCAGCAGAAGACAGGGGGCGAACTATGGCTACACCTTC. Full variable domain (missing parts from reference TRBV7-9 and TRBJ1-2): DTGVSQNPRHKITKRGQNVTFRCDPISEHNRLYWYRQTLGQGPEFLTYFQNEAQLEKSRLLSDRFSAERPKGSFSTLEIQRTEQGDSAMYLCASSRRQGANYGYTFGSGTRLTVV.

The table lists this clonotype with a few counts. The rearrangement joins TRBV7-2 to TRBJ2-1; D may match TRBD1 or TRBD2 (6 bases each). Germline V gives CDR1 SGHTA, CDR2 FQGNSA. This CDR3 is 17 amino acids long. Trimming took 5 bases from V and 0 from J, leaving 17 bases between them. In DNA form, the CDR3 reads TGTGCCAGCAGCGGAGGAGGGACAAGAACCTCCTACAATGAGCAGTTCTTC. Residues: CASSGGGTRTSYNEQFF.

The genes are TRBV6-6 and TRBJ2-5, with D possibly matching TRBD2 (5 bases). CDR3 length: 14 residues. Trimming stripped 7 bases from V and 5 bases from J, with 17 bases between. Germline values: CDR1 MNHNY, CDR2 SVGAGI (reference sequence). CDR3 sequence (DNA): TGTGCCAGCACCAACCCAGGCGGCGGGGAGACCCAGTACTTC. The encoded protein is CASTNPGGGETQYF.

A few counts support this clonotype. This chain links TRBV4-3 with TRBJ2-5; D is ambiguous. CDR3 size: 15 residues. The ends were cut back, 5 bases at V and 5 bases at J, with 18 bases in the middle. Germline loops: CDR1 LGHNA, CDR2 YSLEER. Written as DNA, the CDR3 is TGCGCCAGCAGCGTACGCCTGGGAATCGGGGAGACCCAGTACTTC. Translation: CASSVRLGIGETQYF.

V usage is TRBV19 and J usage is TRBJ1-5; possibly TRBD1 for D (6 bases). Trimming removed 9 bases from V and 0 bases from J, with 18 bases in between. In germline, CDR1 is LNHDA, CDR2 SQIVND (reference sequence). This CDR3 has 16 residues. In DNA form, the CDR3 reads TGTGCCAGCCAAGTACAGGGCAGCGATAGCAATCAGCCCCAGCATTTT. It translates to CASQVQGSDSNQPQHF.

Notes on this clonotype: A junction boundary mismatches the germline segment, possibly from a read error. CDR3 bases: TGTGCCAGCAACTTAGGCGGTGACAGGCAAGGCCCCTACAATGAGCAGTTCTTC. Amino acids: CASNLGGDRQGPYNEQFF. The chain couples TRBV7-9 to TRBJ2-1; D might be TRBD1 (6 bases). Germline CDR1 reads SEHNR; CDR2 reads FQNEAQ (reference sequence). The CDR3 contains 18 residues. The full variable domain, in which reference TRBV7-9 and TRBJ2-1 provide the parts outside the CDR3, is DTGVSQNPRHKITKRGQNVTFRCDPISEHNRLYWYRQTLGQGPEFLTYFQNEAQLEKSRLLSDRFSAERPKGSFSTLEIQRTEQGDSAMYLCASNLGGDRQGPYNEQFFGPGTRLTVL.

This clonotype showed up just a few times. The chain combines TRBV20-1 with TRBJ2-5; 8 bases are a match to TRBD2. From germline, CDR1 is DFQATT and CDR2 SNEGSKA (reference sequence). The CDR3 consists of 14 residues. J was trimmed by 11 bases and V by 8 bases; bases with no gene match: 19. Here the CDR3 DNA reads TGCAGTTCGTGGAATGTCGCGGGAGGATCTGAGCAGTACTTC. The encoded protein is CSSWNVAGGSEQYF.

Comments on this clonotype: At one end the junction does not follow the germline gene, possibly because of a read error. The genes are TRBV4-2 and TRBJ2-4, with a possible D match to TRBD2 (5 bases). Per the germline V gene, CDR1 is LGHNA and CDR2 is YNFKEQ. This CDR3 contains 16 residues. CDR3 nucleotide sequence: TGTGCCTGCAGCCAAGAGGGCAGATCAGCCAAAAACATTCAGTACTTC. This codes for CACSQEGRSAKNIQYF.

The rearrangement joins TRBV7-3 to TRBJ1-6, with a tentative D call TRBD1 (6 bases). V was pared by 4 bases and J by 10 bases, with 20 bases between. The CDR3 is 16 amino acids. Germline-derived CDR1 and CDR2 are SGHTA and FQGTGA. The CDR3 sequence: CASSSNVAGARSPLHF. The CDR3 DNA follows: TGTGCCAGCAGCTCTAATGTGGCAGGGGCAAGGTCACCCCTCCACTTT.

The CDR3 loop reads CASSYSRTGANTGELFF. In DNA, the CDR3 is TGTGCCAGCAGTTACTCAAGGACAGGCGCGAACACCGGGGAGCTGTTTTTT. The chain couples TRBV6-5 to TRBJ2-2, with 7 bases aligning to TRBD1. Germline assignment: CDR1 MNHEY and CDR2 SVGAGI. With 0 bases clipped from V and 0 bases from J, the junction kept 4 bases outside the gene matches. The length of the CDR3 is 17 residues.

The chain combines TRBV7-3 with TRBJ2-3; D possibly uses TRBD1 or TRBD2 (6 bases each). This CDR3 contains 17 residues. V lost 5 bases and J lost 1, with 19 bases in between. CDR1 and CDR2 from the germline V gene are SGHTA and FQGTGA. The CDR3 DNA reads as TGTGCCAGCAGCCAGGCAGTTAGGGGGGCTGGCACAGATACGCAGTATTTT. Encoded protein: CASSQAVRGAGTDTQYF.

This clonotype was found a few times. Relative to the germline gene, one junction end is altered; a read error may explain this. The genes are TRBV29-1 and TRBJ1-1; 7 bases align to TRBD1. The CDR3 is made up of 13 amino acids. The germline V gene encodes CDR1 SQVTM and CDR2 ANQGSEA. The CDR3 reads CSVAITGATGAFF. The DNA of the CDR3 is TGCAGCGTGGCGATTACAGGGGCCACTGGAGCTTTCTTT.

The V and J genes are TRBV4-2 and TRBJ2-3; D gene ambiguous. The CDR3 consists of 14 residues. V lost 5 bases to trimming and J lost 2 bases, with 11 bases between them. Germline V CDR1 and CDR2: LGHNA, YNFKEQ. The chain's CDR3 is CASSSPDATDTQYF. CDR3 DNA: TGTGCCAGCAGCTCCCCGGATGCCACAGATACGCAGTATTTT.

V usage is TRBV7-2 and J usage is TRBJ1-4; TRBD1 is a possible D gene (5 bases). The ends were cut back, 1 base at V and 4 bases at J, with 10 bases in the middle. From germline, CDR1 is SGHTA and CDR2 FQGNSA. This CDR3 is 15 amino acids long. Here the CDR3 reads CASSLVAGHNEKLFF. In DNA, the CDR3 is TGTGCCAGCAGCTTAGTGGCAGGGCATAATGAAAAACTGTTTTTT.

This clonotype appeared once. The V and J genes are TRBV29-1 and TRBJ1-4; D is perhaps TRBD1 (6 bases). Germline V gene data show CDR1 as SQVTM and CDR2 as ANQGSEA. This CDR3 region has 13 residues. The germline V and J ends were trimmed by 4 bases and 7 bases, with 13 bases remaining between them. CDR3 sequence reads: CSVAGGSGEKLFF. CDR3 DNA: TGCAGCGTTGCGGGGGGCTCGGGTGAAAAACTGTTTTTT.

This clonotype was recorded at least ten times. The chain joins TRBV20-1 to TRBJ2-7; the D gene is possibly TRBD1 (5 bases). V was pared by 4 bases and J by 3 bases, with 10 bases between. This CDR3 has 12 residues. From germline, CDR1 is DFQATT and CDR2 SNEGSKA (reference sequence). CDR3 nucleotides: TGCAGTGCTACAGACAGAGTCTACGAGCAGTACTTC. It codes for CSATDRVYEQYF.

This clonotype has ten or more counts. The chain joins TRBV29-1 to TRBJ2-1; D unresolved. The CDR3 has 13 amino acids. Trimming removed 3 bases from V and 7 bases from J, with 13 bases in between. Germline CDR1 is SQVTM and CDR2 is ANQGSEA. Here the CDR3 reads CSVDTEVWNEQFF. The CDR3 coding sequence is TGCAGCGTTGACACAGAAGTGTGGAATGAGCAGTTCTTC.

The chain combines TRBV14 with TRBJ2-5; unclear D gene. This CDR3 spans 12 amino acids. Germline V lookup: CDR1 SGHDN, CDR2 FVKESK. Between the trimmed V and J ends, which lost 1 base and 8 bases, there was a span of 8 bases. CDR3 bases: TGTGCCAGCAGCCAAGGTCATTATACCCAGTACTTC. Translated, it gives CASSQGHYTQYF.

As for this clonotype: Just one base apart from a much larger clone, this may be a read error. The chain combines TRBV24-1 with TRBJ2-5, with 9 nucleotides matching TRBD2. This CDR3 is 15 amino acids long. With 1 base clipped from V and 11 bases from J, the junction kept 10 bases outside the gene matches. CDR1 and CDR2 (germline): KGHDR, SFDVKD. This CDR3 reads CATSDFGLAKNEQYF. The CDR3 DNA reads as TGTGCCACCAGTGATTTCGGACTAGCGAAAAATGAGCAGTACTTC.

Here the CDR3 reads CAWNGGGRFGYTF. DNA for the CDR3: TGTGCCTGGAATGGGGGGGGGCGTTTCGGCTACACCTTC. The chain combines TRBV30 with TRBJ1-2; D may be TRBD1 (6 bases). Trimming shortened V by 4 bases and J by 8 bases, and 17 bases separated the two germline ends. CDR1 and CDR2 from the germline V gene are GTSNPN and SVGIG (reference sequence). The CDR3 is made up of 13 amino acids.

The V call is TRBV27, the J call TRBJ1-2, with D tentatively TRBD1 (6 bases). Germline V CDR1 and CDR2: MNHEY, SMNVEV (reference sequence). The CDR3 is 13 amino acids. Trimming shortened V by 9 bases and J by 5 bases, and 16 bases separated the two germline ends. The CDR3 loop reads CASSLIRGYGYTF. The CDR3 DNA reads TGTGCCAGTAGCCTCATCAGGGGTTATGGCTACACCTTC.

This clonotype was counted only a few times. The rearrangement links TRBV7-3 to TRBJ2-3; possible D gene TRBD1, 5 bases. V lost 5 bases to trimming and J lost 3 bases, with 15 bases between them. The CDR3 is 15 amino acids. Germline V gives CDR1 SGHTA, CDR2 FQGTGA. Written as DNA, the CDR3 is TGTGCCAGCAGCCGCCTTCAGGGTGCGACAGATACGCAGTATTTT. Encoded protein: CASSRLQGATDTQYF.